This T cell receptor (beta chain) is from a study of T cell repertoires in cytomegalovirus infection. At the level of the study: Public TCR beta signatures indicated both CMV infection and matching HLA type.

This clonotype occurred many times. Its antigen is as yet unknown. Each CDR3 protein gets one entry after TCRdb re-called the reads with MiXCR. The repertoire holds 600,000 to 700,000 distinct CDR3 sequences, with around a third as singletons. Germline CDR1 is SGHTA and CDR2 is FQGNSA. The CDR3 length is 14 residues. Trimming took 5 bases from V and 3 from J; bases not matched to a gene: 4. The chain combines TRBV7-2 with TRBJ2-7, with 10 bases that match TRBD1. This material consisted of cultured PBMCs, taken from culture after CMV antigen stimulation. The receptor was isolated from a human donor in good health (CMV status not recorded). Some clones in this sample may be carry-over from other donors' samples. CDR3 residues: CASSPGQGYYEQYF. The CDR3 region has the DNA TGTGCCAGCAGCCCGGGACAGGGGTACTACGAGCAGTACTTC. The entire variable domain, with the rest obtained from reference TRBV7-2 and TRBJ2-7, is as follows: GAGVSQSPSNKVTEKGKDVELRCDPISGHTALYWYRQSLGQGLEFLIYFQGNSAPDKSGLPSDRFSAERTGGSVSTLTIQRTQQEDSAVYLCASSPGQGYYEQYFGPGTRLTVT.